One and the same sample provided the 20 T cell receptor beta chains below, sequenced in a study of blood T cell repertoires in COVID-19. Data came from immunoSEQ multiplex PCR; TCRdb stores just in-frame clones and leaves some out. The repertoire holds some 270,000 clones, under 90% seen once, with approximately 2.2% in the top ten. The material sequenced was peripheral blood. All receptors derive from a man in his forties or fifties with acute or convalescent COVID-19.

The gene calls are TRBV27 and TRBJ1-5; 8 bases match TRBD1. Germline V gene data show CDR1 as MNHEY and CDR2 as SMNVEV (reference sequence). The CDR3 sequence is 14 residues long. Trimming removed 4 bases from V and 2 bases from J; junction bases left unmatched: 1. Here the CDR3 reads CASSSDRGNQPQHF. The CDR3 bases are TGTGCCAGCAGTTCGGACAGGGGCAATCAGCCCCAGCATTTT.

The chain employs TRBV9 and TRBJ1-2; D call uncertain. V dropped 0 bases and J dropped 0 bases, with 12 bases sitting between them. CDR3 length: 16 residues. Germline CDR1 is SGDLS and CDR2 is YYNGEE. For the CDR3, the DNA is TGTGCCAGCAGCGTAGCTTGGCCACAACCTAACTATGGCTACACCTTC. It codes for CASSVAWPQPNYGYTF.

The chain carries TRBV6-2 or TRBV6-3 and TRBJ1-2; D uncertain. V was cut by 5 bases and J by 2 bases, with 9 bases left in between. The CDR3 has 13 amino acids. From germline, CDR1 is MNHEY and CDR2 SVGEGT. This CDR3 reads CASSLAANYGYTF. CDR3 in DNA: TGTGCCAGCAGTCTGGCGGCAAACTATGGCTACACCTTC.

V usage is TRBV7-9 and J usage is TRBJ1-2; maybe TRBD1 (6 bases). The CDR3 extends over 14 amino acids. Germline assignment: CDR1 SEHNR and CDR2 FQNEAQ (reference sequence). V lost 4 bases to trimming and J lost 1 base, with 10 bases between them. The CDR3 loop reads CASSSSGVNYGYTF. The CDR3 DNA reads TGTGCCAGCAGCTCCTCAGGGGTTAACTATGGCTACACCTTC. The full variable domain, completed using reference TRBV7-9 and TRBJ1-2, is DTGVSQNPRHKITKRGQNVTFRCDPISEHNRLYWYRQTLGQGPEFLTYFQNEAQLEKSRLLSDRFSAERPKGSFSTLEIQRTEQGDSAMYLCASSSSGVNYGYTFGSGTRLTVV.

The chain uses TRBV7-2 and TRBJ2-7; the D is unclear. Trimming removed 2 bases from V and 4 bases from J, with 18 bases in between. The CDR3 runs 16 residues. CDR1 and CDR2 (germline): SGHTA, FQGNSA. This CDR3 reads CASSLYDPRLQYEQYF. CDR3 nucleotides: TGTGCCAGCAGCTTATATGACCCCAGGTTACAGTACGAGCAGTACTTC.

The genes are TRBV19 and TRBJ2-3; D not resolved. CDR3 size: 13 residues. V was clipped by 1 base and J by 6 bases, with 8 bases between them. Germline lookup yields CDR1 LNHDA and CDR2 SQIVND (reference sequence). The CDR3 DNA is TGTGCCAGTAGTATAGCACTGCCGGATACGCAGTATTTT. Its protein is CASSIALPDTQYF.

The CDR3 DNA reads as TGCAGCGTTGACGGGACAGGGTCACACACCTTC. Translating gives CSVDGTGSHTF. The chain carries TRBV29-1 and TRBJ1-2; 9 bases match TRBD1. Germline values: CDR1 SQVTM, CDR2 ANQGSEA. There are 11 residues in the CDR3. V gave up 3 bases and J gave up 12 bases; unmatched junction bases: 5.

The chain is built from TRBV6-5 and TRBJ2-7, with TRBD2 matching 7 bases. After removal of 2 bases from V and 6 bases from J, the junction contained 7 bases not matched to a gene. Looked up from germline, CDR1 is MNHEY and CDR2 is SVGAGI. CDR3 length: 14 residues. CDR3: CASSYRGLHLEQYF. CDR3 DNA: TGTGCCAGCAGTTACCGGGGACTACATCTCGAGCAGTACTTC.

V is TRBV18 and J is TRBJ1-6; 7 bases are a match to TRBD1. Germline V lookup: CDR1 KGHSH, CDR2 LQKENI. The CDR3 spans 15 residues. The V and J ends lost 6 bases and 6 bases, in that order; junction bases with no gene match: 8. CDR3 bases: TGTGCCAGCTCGTCCGGGACAGCCAGTAATTCACCCCTCCACTTT. Translating gives CASSSGTASNSPLHF.

The chain combines TRBV10-1 with TRBJ2-2, with D possibly TRBD1 on 5 matching bases. The CDR3 length is 15 residues. V was cut by 9 bases and J by 7 bases, with 21 bases left in between. Looked up from germline, CDR1 is WNHNN and CDR2 is SYGVQD (reference sequence). The CDR3 bases are TGCGCCAGAAGTAGGGGCCTTACAGCTAACGGGGAGCTGTTTTTT. It yields the protein CARSRGLTANGELFF.

The rearrangement links TRBV9 to TRBJ1-2; D might be TRBD1 (5 bases). The CDR3 covers 14 residues. Trimming removed 6 bases at V and 5 bases at J, with 17 bases between. Germline V gene sequence: CDR1 SGDLS, CDR2 YYNGEE. The CDR3 loop reads CASTGGRWNYGYTF. The CDR3 DNA sequence: TGTGCCAGCACGGGGGGGAGGTGGAATTATGGCTACACCTTC.

The chain couples TRBV4-2 to TRBJ2-2, with TRBD2 matching 9 bases. In germline, CDR1 is LGHNA, CDR2 YNFKEQ. CDR3 length: 17 amino acids. Losses at the gene ends were 1 base for V and 5 bases for J; bases not matched to a gene: 8. CDR3 in DNA: TGTGCCAGCAGCCAAGGCGTCGCGCGGGGGGGAACCGGGGAGCTGTTTTTT. This gives the protein CASSQGVARGGTGELFF.

The chain employs TRBV5-1 and TRBJ2-1, with D possibly matching TRBD2 (7 bases). The CDR3 consists of 15 residues. Trimming pared 4 bases from V and 5 bases from J, leaving 16 bases between. Germline CDR1 and CDR2: SGHRS and YFSETQ. The CDR3 nucleotides are TGCGCCAGCAGCCCCCTAGGGGGGGATCACAATGAGCAGTTCTTC. Protein sequence: CASSPLGGDHNEQFF.

V and J are TRBV7-9 and TRBJ2-2, with 9 positions matching TRBD2. CDR3 length: 16 residues. V lost 1 base, J lost 2 bases, and 2 bases stayed unmatched. The germline gives CDR1 SEHNR, CDR2 FQNEAQ (reference sequence). The CDR3 sequence: CASSLVAGANTGELFF. In DNA form, the CDR3 reads TGTGCCAGCAGCTTAGTAGCGGGGGCTAACACCGGGGAGCTGTTTTTT. Full variable domain (remainder filled in from reference TRBV7-9 and TRBJ2-2): DTGVSQNPRHKITKRGQNVTFRCDPISEHNRLYWYRQTLGQGPEFLTYFQNEAQLEKSRLLSDRFSAERPKGSFSTLEIQRTEQGDSAMYLCASSLVAGANTGELFFGEGSRLTVL.

The chain is built from TRBV7-9 and TRBJ2-7; TRBD2 matches at 7 bases. The length of the CDR3 is 13 residues. Losses at the gene ends were 4 bases for V and 2 bases for J; bases not matched to a gene: 2. The germline gives CDR1 SEHNR, CDR2 FQNEAQ (reference sequence). The CDR3 nucleotides are TGTGCCAGCAGCTCAAGCGGGGCCTACGAGCAGTACTTC. This encodes CASSSSGAYEQYF.

This clone was observed a single time. This rearrangement joins TRBV6-5 to TRBJ1-1; no firm D call. The CDR3 is 13 residues long. V lost 4 bases to trimming and J lost 3 bases, with 9 bases between them. The germline CDR1 and CDR2 sequences are MNHEY and SVGAGI. In DNA form, the CDR3 reads TGTGCCAGCAGTTCACGTCAGGACACTGAAGCTTTCTTT. Translation gives CASSSRQDTEAFF.

The CDR3: CASRGDFTPGELFF. CDR3 sequence (DNA): TGTGCCAGCAGGGGGGACTTTACACCCGGGGAGCTGTTTTTT. The J gene is TRBJ2-2, the V gene TRBV6-5; TRBD2 is a possible D gene (6 bases). CDR1 is MNHEY and CDR2 is SVGAGI in the germline V gene. Trimming took off 6 bases at V and 6 bases at J, with 14 bases between the two ends. The CDR3 loop spans 14 amino acids.

This chain links TRBV2 with TRBJ2-5, with 7 bases identical to TRBD1. The CDR3 has 14 residues. V lost 7 bases and J lost 0; bases outside the gene matches: 5. CDR1 is SNHLY and CDR2 is FYNNEI in the germline V gene. CDR3: CASTGQQYQETQYF. For the CDR3, the DNA is TGTGCCAGCACGGGACAGCAGTACCAAGAGACCCAGTACTTC.

CDR3 DNA: TGTGCCAGCAGAGACAGTATCGGGGGCTACACCTTC. Translated, it gives CASRDSIGGYTF. J is TRBJ1-2 and V is TRBV7-9, with TRBD1 as a possible D gene (5 bases). Trimming shortened V by 6 bases and J by 8 bases, and 13 bases separated the two germline ends. The CDR3 extends over 12 amino acids. Per the germline V gene, CDR1 is SEHNR and CDR2 is FQNEAQ (reference sequence).

The chain is built from TRBV2 and TRBJ2-1; 11 bases fit TRBD1. After removal of 4 bases from V and 8 bases from J, the junction contained 7 bases not matched to a gene. Germline CDR1 and CDR2: SNHLY and FYNNEI. The CDR3 spans 15 residues. CDR3 in amino acids: CASSGTGGFSDEQFF. Here the CDR3 DNA reads TGTGCCAGCAGTGGGACAGGGGGCTTTTCGGATGAGCAGTTCTTC.